One TCR beta chain is described in this entry. The antigen is unknown. A single base separates this from a much larger clone, so it may be a read error. This CDR3 spans 13 amino acids. CDR1 is MNHNS, CDR2 SASEGT, per germline. With 7 bases removed from V and 11 bases from J, the gap between germline ends came to 20 bases. Sorted naive CD8 T cells, 20,000 to 1,000,000, were sequenced from 10%, 30% or 50% RNA. Sorting recovered naive CD8 T cells on a CD8+CD4-CCR7+CD45RA+ profile. Each CDR3 protein gets one entry after TCRdb re-called the PCR reads with MiXCR. The sample contains fewer than 350,000 distinct CDR3 sequences, about a fifth of which appear only once. The sample belongs to a study of molecular identifiers for immune sequencing clone quantification. Broader study findings: Underestimated sizes of highly expanded clones could result from identical TCR molecules that share a barcode. One cell's worth of spiked Jurkat TCR RNA was reportedly detectable among roughly 1 million naive cells.

The chain employs TRBV6-1 and TRBJ1-1; tentative D call: TRBD1 (5 bases). Sequencing used naive CD8+ T cells from blood, with Jurkat cell RNA spiked in. The subset here: FACS-sorted CD8+CD4-CCR7+CD45RA+ naive T cells. The TCR was taken from a human donor in good health. Some libraries in this study had Jurkat cell RNA spiked in. The CDR3 region has the DNA TGTGCCAGCATCTTAGGAGGGCCAGGGCCGGCTTTCTTT. It specifies CASILGGPGPAFF.